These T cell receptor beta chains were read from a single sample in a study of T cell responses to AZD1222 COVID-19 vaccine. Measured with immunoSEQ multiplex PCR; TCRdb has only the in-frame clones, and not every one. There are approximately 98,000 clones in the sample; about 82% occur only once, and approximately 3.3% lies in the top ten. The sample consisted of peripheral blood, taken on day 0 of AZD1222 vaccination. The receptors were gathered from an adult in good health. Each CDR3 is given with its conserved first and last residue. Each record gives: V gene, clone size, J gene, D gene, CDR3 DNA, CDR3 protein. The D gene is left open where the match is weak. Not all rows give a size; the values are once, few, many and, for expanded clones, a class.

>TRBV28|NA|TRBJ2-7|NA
TGTGCCAGCAGTAGCTCCTCACAGACGGCCTACGAGCAGTACTTC
CASSSSSQTAYEQYF
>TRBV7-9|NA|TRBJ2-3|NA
TGTGCCAGCAGCAGGGAAGCAGATACGCAGTATTTT
CASSREADTQYF
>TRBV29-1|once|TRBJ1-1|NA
TGCAGCGTTGCGAGGGGGGATAACACTGAAGCTTTCTTT
CSVARGDNTEAFF
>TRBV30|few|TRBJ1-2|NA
TGTGCCTGGGACCGGGACTCCCGTAATGGCTACACCTTC
CAWDRDSRNGYTF
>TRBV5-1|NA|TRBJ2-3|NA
TGCGCCAGCAGCGCCCAATGGGGTGTAGCAGATACGCAGTATTTT
CASSAQWGVADTQYF
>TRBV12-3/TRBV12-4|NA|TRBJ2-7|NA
TGTGCCAGCAGTTGGGGCGGGGTCTACGAGCAGTACTTC
CASSWGGVYEQYF
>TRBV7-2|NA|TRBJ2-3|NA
TGTGCCAGCAGCTTAGGTGCCGGGGCAGATACGCAGTATTTT
CASSLGAGADTQYF
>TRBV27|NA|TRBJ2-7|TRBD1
TGTGCCAGCAGTACCCGGACAGGGCGGGAGCAGTACTTC
CASSTRTGREQYF
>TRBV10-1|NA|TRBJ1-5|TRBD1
TGCGCCAGCAACCGGACAGGGGGCAATCAGCCCCAGCATTTT
CASNRTGGNQPQHF
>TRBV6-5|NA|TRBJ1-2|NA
TGTGCCAGCAGTTACTCGACGAGTACTGGGGAGGGCTACACCTTC
CASSYSTSTGEGYTF
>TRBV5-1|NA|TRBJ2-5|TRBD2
TGCGCCAGCAGCCGAACTAGCGGGGGGGTCCAAGAGACCCAGTACTTC
CASSRTSGGVQETQYF
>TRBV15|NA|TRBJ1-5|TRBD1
TGTGCCACTAACCAACAGGGGACGCGCAATCAGCCCCAGCATTTT
CATNQQGTRNQPQHF
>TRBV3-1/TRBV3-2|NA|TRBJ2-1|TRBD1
TGTGCCAGCAGCCTTCCCGGGGACAGGGGAGATGAGCAGTTCTTC
CASSLPGDRGDEQFF